The rows below give T cell receptor beta chains drawn from one sample of a study of CD8 T cells in Susac syndrome. TCRdb re-called the immunoSEQ multiplex PCR reads through MiXCR, storing one row per CDR3 protein. Of some 100,000 distinct CDR3 sequences detected, around nine tenths appear once; the ten largest clones hold more than 0.13%. Sequenced: CD4+ T cells from PBMCs. These TCRs come from a human donor in good health. Both conserved end residues are part of each CDR3. The D gene is left open where the match is weak. Clone size, where shown, is once, few, many, or a class for clones that have expanded.

TRBD1 - TRBJ1-6 TRBV7-2 TGTGCCAGCAGCTTAGCGGGACAGCGGGGAAGCTCCTATAATTCACCCCTCCACTTT CASSLAGQRGSSYNSPLHF
- - TRBJ2-2 TRBV7-9 TGTGCCAGCAGCGCCGGGACCGGAACCGGGGAGCTGTTTTTT CASSAGTGTGELFF
- - TRBJ1-4 TRBV19 TGTGCCAGTAGGTGGGGGATTGAAGAAAAACTGTTTTTT CASRWGIEEKLFF
- - TRBJ1-1 TRBV7-2 TGTGCCAGCAGCCGCCCGGCTAGGAACACTGAAGCTTTCTTT CASSRPARNTEAFF
TRBD2 - TRBJ2-1 TRBV14 TGTGCCAGCAGCCAAGGTCTAGCGGGATTAAAACATGAGCAGTTCTTC CASSQGLAGLKHEQFF
- - TRBJ1-2 TRBV12-3/TRBV12-4 TGTGCCAGCAGTTTAGACGGGAGCTATGGCTACACCTTC CASSLDGSYGYTF
TRBD2 - TRBJ2-5 TRBV20-1 TGCAGTGGAGAGGAGTCAGCGGGAGATCGAGAGACCCAGTACTTC CSGEESAGDRETQYF
TRBD2 - TRBJ2-3 TRBV6-2/TRBV6-3 TGTGCCAGCAGTCCGGACACCTCCACTAGCGGGCCAAGCACAGATACGCAGTATTTT CASSPDTSTSGPSTDTQYF
- once TRBJ2-3 TRBV3-1 TGTGCCAGCGCTATGGAAGATACGCAGTATTTT CASAMEDTQYF
- - TRBJ1-2 TRBV3-1 TGTGCCAGCAGCCAAAGGGTTGGCTATGGCTACACCTTC CASSQRVGYGYTF
- - TRBJ2-2 TRBV7-6 TGTGCCAGCAGCTTACTCGAGATCGGGGAGCTGTTTTTT CASSLLEIGELFF
- - TRBJ2-3 TRBV11-2 TGTGCCAGCAGCTTTATGGGGGATAGGACAGATACGCAGTATTTT CASSFMGDRTDTQYF
- once TRBJ1-2 TRBV7-9 TGTGCCAGCAGTTTGTCGTCCTATGGCTACACCTTC CASSLSSYGYTF
- few TRBJ2-7 TRBV28 TGTGCCAGCAGTTTTAGTCAGGGATCCTACGAGCAGTACTTC CASSFSQGSYEQYF
TRBD1 - TRBJ2-1 TRBV6-5 TGTGCCAGCAGTTACTTGCTTTTTGACAGGGCCCATGAGCAGTTCTTC CASSYLLFDRAHEQFF
- - TRBJ2-5 TRBV14 TGTGCCAGCAGCCAAGGGCTACCGGGGGAGACCCAGTACTTC CASSQGLPGETQYF
- - TRBJ2-6 TRBV7-9 TGTGCCAGCAGCTTATATAGCCGCTCTGGGGCCAACGTCCTGACTTTC CASSLYSRSGANVLTF
- - TRBJ2-6 TRBV29-1 TGCAGCGTTCCTTCTAACTTACCTCCTGGGGCCAACGTCCTGACTTTC CSVPSNLPPGANVLTF
- - TRBJ1-4 TRBV2 TGTGCCAGCAGCATGGATCGGACGACTAATGAAAAACTGTTTTTT CASSMDRTTNEKLFF
TRBD1 - TRBJ2-3 TRBV6-4 TGTGCCAGCAGTGAGGACAGGGCGAATACAGATACGCAGTATTTT CASSEDRANTDTQYF
- - TRBJ2-2 TRBV24-1 TGTGCCACCAGTGATTTTACCGGGGAGCTGTTTTTT CATSDFTGELFF
- - TRBJ2-3 TRBV29-1 TGCAGCGGGGGCCAAGCCCCAGATACGCAGTATTTT CSGGQAPDTQYF
- - TRBJ2-7 TRBV7-9 TGTGCCAGCAGCTTAGGCGGGGACTTC CASSLGGDF
- - TRBJ1-1 TRBV2 TGTGCCAGCACGTTCGTCCAGGTGAACACTGAAGCTTTCTTT CASTFVQVNTEAFF
- - TRBJ1-1 TRBV25-1 TGTGCCAGCAGTGCGACGAGACCACCTGAAGCTTTCTTT CASSATRPPEAFF
- - TRBJ1-6 TRBV12-3/TRBV12-4 TGTGCCAGCAGTTTAGTGGGCTATAATTCACCCCTCCACTTT CASSLVGYNSPLHF
- - TRBJ2-1 TRBV7-2 TGTGCCAGCAGCTTAGTGCCCCCAACTAGCATCGGTGAGCAGTTCTTC CASSLVPPTSIGEQFF
- - TRBJ1-1 TRBV5-6 TGTGCCAGCAGCTTGGGCCATACTGGATGGACAACGATGAACACTGAAGCTTTCTTT CASSLGHTGWTTMNTEAFF
TRBD2 - TRBJ2-7 TRBV3-1 TGTGCCAGCAGCCAAGATGCGGGAGTGGGGGAGCAGTACTTC CASSQDAGVGEQYF